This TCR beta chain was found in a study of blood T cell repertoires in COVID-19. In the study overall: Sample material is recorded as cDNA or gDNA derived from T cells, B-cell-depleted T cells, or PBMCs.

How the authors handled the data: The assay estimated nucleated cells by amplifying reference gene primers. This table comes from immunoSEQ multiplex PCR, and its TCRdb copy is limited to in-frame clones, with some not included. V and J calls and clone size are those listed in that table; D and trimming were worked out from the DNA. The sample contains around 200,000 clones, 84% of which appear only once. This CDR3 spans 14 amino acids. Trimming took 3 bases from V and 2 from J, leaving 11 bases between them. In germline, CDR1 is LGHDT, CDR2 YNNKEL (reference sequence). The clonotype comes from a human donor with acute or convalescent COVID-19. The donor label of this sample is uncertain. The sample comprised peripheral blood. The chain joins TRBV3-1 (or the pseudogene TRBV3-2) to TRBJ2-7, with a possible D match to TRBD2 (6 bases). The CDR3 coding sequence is TGTGCCAGCAGCCAGGGTGGGGGGACCTACGAGCAGTACTTC. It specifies CASSQGGGTYEQYF.